This TCR beta chain is drawn from a study of shared clonotypes between healthy human individuals. This CDR3 spans 17 amino acids. V dropped 8 bases and J dropped 0 bases, with 20 bases sitting between them. From germline, CDR1 is LNHDA and CDR2 SQIVND (reference sequence). Using immunoSEQ multiplex PCR, the repertoire was profiled, and TCRdb retains in-frame clones only, with some absent. This sample has some 1 million clones, with under 80% found just once. The TCR comes from a man younger than 35 in good health. The chain combines TRBV19 with TRBJ1-3, with a tentative D call TRBD1 (6 bases). Sample: memory CD4+ T cells sorted from blood. Subset noted: CD45RA-negative fraction. CDR3 bases: TGTGCCAGTTCTAGGCGGGGGGCAAGAAGCTCTGGAAACACCATATATTTT. Amino acid sequence: CASSRRGARSSGNTIYF.